This T cell receptor beta chain is from a study of T cells in Graves' hyperthyroidism and ophthalmopathy. A few counts support this clonotype. Trimming cost V 10 bases and J 3 bases; bases outside gene matches: 6. The CDR3 totals 13 residues. Germline V gene lookup returns CDR1 SNHLY and CDR2 FYNNEI. There were TCR beta CDR3 regions amplified from RNA transcripts. Researchers ran a first-round RT-PCR on the TCR CDR3 using the HTBI primer set. TCRdb used MiXCR to reprocess the multiplex PCR reads, holding one entry per CDR3 protein. In the table there are approximately 700,000 distinct CDR3 sequences, 16% of which are singletons. For Graves' hyperthyroidism to be stable, ophthalmopathy could not progress within 18 months. Clinical symptoms, serum thyroxine and TRAb, thyroid ultrasound and orbital computed tomography together formed the diagnostic basis. Isolation of PBMCs was performed on 8.5 to 10 ml fresh peripheral blood.

The material sequenced was blood. The sequence derives from a man aged 18 to 30 with Graves' hyperthyroidism. The chain uses TRBV2 and TRBJ2-3; TRBD2 matches 8 bases. Here the CDR3 reads CATGGRSTDTQYF. CDR3 nucleotides: TGTGCCACGGGAGGGCGGTCTACAGATACGCAGTATTTT. The whole variable domain, remainder taken from reference TRBV2 and TRBJ2-3, is EPEVTQTPSHQVTQMGQEVILRCVPISNHLYFYWYRQILGQKVEFLVSFYNNEISEKSEIFDDQFSVERPDGSNFTLKIRSTKLEDSAMYFCATGGRSTDTQYFGPGTRLTVL.